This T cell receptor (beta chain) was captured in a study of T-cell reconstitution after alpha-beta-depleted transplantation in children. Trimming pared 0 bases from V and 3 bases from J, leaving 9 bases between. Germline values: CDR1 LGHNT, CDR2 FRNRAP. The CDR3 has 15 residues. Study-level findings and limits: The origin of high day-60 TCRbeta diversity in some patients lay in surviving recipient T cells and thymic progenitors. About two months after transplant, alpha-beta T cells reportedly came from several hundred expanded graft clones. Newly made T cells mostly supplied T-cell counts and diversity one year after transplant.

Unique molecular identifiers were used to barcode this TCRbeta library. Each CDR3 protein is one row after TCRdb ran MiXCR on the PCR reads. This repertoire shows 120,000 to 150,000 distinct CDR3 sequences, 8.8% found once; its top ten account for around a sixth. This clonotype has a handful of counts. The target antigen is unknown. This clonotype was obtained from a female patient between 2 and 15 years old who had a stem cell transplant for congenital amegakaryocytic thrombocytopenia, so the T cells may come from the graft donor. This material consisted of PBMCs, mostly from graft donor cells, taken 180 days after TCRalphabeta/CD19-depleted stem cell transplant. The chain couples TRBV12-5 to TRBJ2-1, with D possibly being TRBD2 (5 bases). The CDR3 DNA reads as TGTGCTAGTGGTTTGGTACTAGGTCACTACAATGAGCAGTTCTTC. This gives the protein CASGLVLGHYNEQFF.